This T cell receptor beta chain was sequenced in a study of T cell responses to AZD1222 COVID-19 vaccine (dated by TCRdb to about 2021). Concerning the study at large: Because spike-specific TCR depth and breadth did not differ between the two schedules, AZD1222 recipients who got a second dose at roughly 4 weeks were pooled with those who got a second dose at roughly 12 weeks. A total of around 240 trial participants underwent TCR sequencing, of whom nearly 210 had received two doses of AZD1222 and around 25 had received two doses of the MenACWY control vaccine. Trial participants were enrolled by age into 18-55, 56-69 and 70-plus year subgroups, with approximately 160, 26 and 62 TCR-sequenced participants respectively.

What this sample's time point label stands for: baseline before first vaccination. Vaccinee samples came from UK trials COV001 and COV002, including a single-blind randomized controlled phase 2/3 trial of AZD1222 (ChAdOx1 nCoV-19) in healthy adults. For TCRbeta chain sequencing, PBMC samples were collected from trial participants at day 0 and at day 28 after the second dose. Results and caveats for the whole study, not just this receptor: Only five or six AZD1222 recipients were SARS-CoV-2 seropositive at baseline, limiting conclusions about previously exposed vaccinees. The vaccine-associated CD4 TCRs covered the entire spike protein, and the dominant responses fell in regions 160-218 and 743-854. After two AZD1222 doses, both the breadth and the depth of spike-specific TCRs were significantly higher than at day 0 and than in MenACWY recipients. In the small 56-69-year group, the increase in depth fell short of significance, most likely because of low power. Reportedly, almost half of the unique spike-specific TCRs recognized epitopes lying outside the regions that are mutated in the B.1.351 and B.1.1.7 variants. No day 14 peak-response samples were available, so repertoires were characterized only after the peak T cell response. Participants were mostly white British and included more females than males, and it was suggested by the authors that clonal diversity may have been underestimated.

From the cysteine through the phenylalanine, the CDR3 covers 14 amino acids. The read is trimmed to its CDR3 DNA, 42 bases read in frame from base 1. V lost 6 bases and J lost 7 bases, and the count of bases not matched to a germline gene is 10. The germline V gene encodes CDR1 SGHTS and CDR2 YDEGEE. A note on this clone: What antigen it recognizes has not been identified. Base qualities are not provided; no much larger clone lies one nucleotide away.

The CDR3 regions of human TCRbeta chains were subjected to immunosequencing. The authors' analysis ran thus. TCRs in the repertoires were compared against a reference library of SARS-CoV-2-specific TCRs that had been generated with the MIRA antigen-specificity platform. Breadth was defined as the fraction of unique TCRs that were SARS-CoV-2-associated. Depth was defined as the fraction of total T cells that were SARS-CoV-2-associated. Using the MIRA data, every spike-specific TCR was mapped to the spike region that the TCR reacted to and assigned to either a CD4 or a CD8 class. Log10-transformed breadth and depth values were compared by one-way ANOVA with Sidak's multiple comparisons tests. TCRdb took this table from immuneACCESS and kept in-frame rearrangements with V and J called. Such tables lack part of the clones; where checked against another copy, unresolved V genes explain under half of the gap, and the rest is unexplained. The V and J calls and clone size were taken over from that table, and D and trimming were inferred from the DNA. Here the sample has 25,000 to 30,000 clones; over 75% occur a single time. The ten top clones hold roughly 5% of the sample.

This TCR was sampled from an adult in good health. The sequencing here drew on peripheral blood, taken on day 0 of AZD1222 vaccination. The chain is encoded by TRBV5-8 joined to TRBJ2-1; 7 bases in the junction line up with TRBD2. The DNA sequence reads TGTGCCAGCACCGGGGGGAGTCCTAGGAATGAGCAGTTCTTC. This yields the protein CASTGGSPRNEQFF.